Presented here are 7 T cell receptor beta chains from one specimen sequenced in a study of T cell responses to AZD1222 COVID-19 vaccine. This table comes from immunoSEQ multiplex PCR, and its TCRdb copy is limited to in-frame clones, with some not included. The sample lists some 95,000 clones, roughly nine tenths occurring once. Sequenced material: peripheral blood, taken on day 0 of MenACWY control vaccination. The receptors here all came from an adult in good health.

The rearrangement joins TRBV7-8 to TRBJ1-2; D uncertain. V was cut by 1 base and J by 2 bases, with 8 bases left in between. The CDR3 sequence is 14 residues long. Germline lookup yields CDR1 SGHVS and CDR2 FQNEAQ. CDR3: CASSLERTNYGYTF. The CDR3 region has the DNA TGTGCCAGCAGCTTAGAAAGGACCAACTATGGCTACACCTTC. Complete variable domain (other parts from reference TRBV7-8 and TRBJ1-2): GAGVSQSPRYKVAKRGQDVALRCDPISGHVSLFWYQQALGQGPEFLTYFQNEAQLDKSGLPSDRFFAERPEGSVSTLKIQRTQQEDSAVYLCASSLERTNYGYTFGSGTRLTVV.

CDR3 loop: CASSISSLENSPLHF. DNA for the CDR3: TGTGCCAGTAGTATCAGTAGTTTGGAGAATTCACCCCTCCACTTT. This chain joins TRBV19 and TRBJ1-6; D is unclear. V was shortened by 3 bases and J by 7 bases, with 13 bases between the two germline ends. The CDR3 totals 15 residues. Germline V gene data show CDR1 as LNHDA and CDR2 as SQIVND (reference sequence).

In the case of this clone: The identical CDR3 is also encoded by other nucleotide sequences in the sample. This chain connects TRBV11-2 to TRBJ2-3; D unresolved. Trimming stripped 5 bases from V and 0 bases from J, with 3 bases between. Germline CDR1 reads SGHAT; CDR2 reads FQNNGV. The CDR3 extends over 12 amino acids. The DNA for the CDR3 is TGTGCCAGCAGCCCTAGCACAGATACGCAGTATTTT. Encoded protein: CASSPSTDTQYF.

The chain links TRBV7-9 to TRBJ1-2; no definite D call. Between the trimmed V and J ends, which lost 5 bases and 3 bases, there was a span of 10 bases. The CDR3 contains 13 residues. Germline V gene lookup returns CDR1 SEHNR and CDR2 FQNEAQ (reference sequence). CDR3 coding DNA: TGTGCCAGCAGCCAAGCAGGTTACTATGGCTACACCTTC. As protein: CASSQAGYYGYTF.

This rearrangement joins TRBV20-1 to TRBJ1-2, with D uncertain. V was clipped by 1 base and J by 6 bases, with 6 bases between them. Germline loops: CDR1 DFQATT, CDR2 SNEGSKA (reference sequence). The CDR3 is 11 residues long. The CDR3 nucleotides are TGCAGTGCTAGAGGGGCCCATGGCTACACCTTC. Encoded protein: CSARGAHGYTF.

The chain couples TRBV7-2 to TRBJ1-5, with D tentatively TRBD1 (6 bases). The CDR3 spans 16 residues. The ends were cut back, 1 base at V and 3 bases at J, with 13 bases in the middle. Germline loops: CDR1 SGHTA, CDR2 FQGNSA. CDR3 loop: CASSLVYREYNQPQHF. For the CDR3, the DNA is TGTGCCAGCAGCTTAGTGTACAGGGAATACAATCAGCCCCAGCATTTT. Using reference TRBV7-2 and TRBJ1-5 for the parts outside the CDR3, the full variable domain is GAGVSQSPSNKVTEKGKDVELRCDPISGHTALYWYRQSLGQGLEFLIYFQGNSAPDKSGLPSDRFSAERTGGSVSTLTIQRTQQEDSAVYLCASSLVYREYNQPQHFGDGTRLSIL.

This clone turned up a few times. The chain couples TRBV20-1 to TRBJ2-5, with 8 bases aligning to TRBD2. Germline V gives CDR1 DFQATT, CDR2 SNEGSKA (reference sequence). This CDR3 region has 14 residues. After removal of 3 bases from V and 4 bases from J, the junction contained 7 bases not matched to a gene. CDR3 loop: CSASIAGKRETQYF. CDR3 nucleotide sequence: TGCAGTGCTAGTATAGCGGGGAAACGAGAGACCCAGTACTTC.